This T cell receptor beta chain came from a study of control samples from healthy donors and cancer patients. Produced via immunoSEQ multiplex PCR; TCRdb's table is partial and in-frame only. The repertoire holds 90,000 or so clones, with roughly 83% as singletons. This clone was found once. The sequenced material came from PBMCs. The sequence derives from a man between 70 and 80 years old with lung cancer.

The CDR3 DNA is TGTGCCAGTAGTACCCCGGGGGTATTGGGAGAGACCCAGTACTTC. This gives the protein CASSTPGVLGETQYF. This chain links TRBV19 with TRBJ2-5, with D possibly TRBD2 on 6 matching bases. The CDR3 loop spans 15 amino acids. With 4 bases removed from V and 4 bases from J, the gap between germline ends came to 16 bases. The V gene's germline CDR1 is LNHDA and CDR2 SQIVND (reference sequence).